A single sample is the source of the 9 T cell receptor beta chains below, sequenced in a study of a mutant IDH1 vaccine in newly diagnosed glioma (dated by TCRdb to the early 2020s). Library preparation used the immunoSEQ multiplex PCR assay. The table was pulled from immuneACCESS by TCRdb, which kept in-frame rearrangements only. Such tables lose some clones; where checked, under half of the loss comes from unresolved V genes, and the rest has no known cause. In this sample the table shows 10,000 to 15,000 clones, just over 75% of which occur a single time. Around 4% of the sample belongs to the ten largest clones. Their target antigens are unknown. The sample's time point label is to be understood as: week 47, end of study. Each vaccine dose, consisting of 300 ug of a 20-mer mutant IDH1 peptide in Montanide, was administered subcutaneously with topical imiquimod. The sequencing used PBMCs, collected from a glioma patient whose treatment included an IDH1 peptide vaccine. These receptors were taken from a woman in her 40s with glioma.

In its sample, this clone was seen a few times. This chain connects TRBV27 to TRBJ2-1; TRBD2 aligns across 7 bases. The CDR3 is made up of 17 amino acids. Germline V gives CDR1 MNHEY, CDR2 SMNVEV (reference sequence). Trimming took 6 bases from V and 8 from J; bases not matched to a gene: 19. Written as DNA, the CDR3 is TGTGCCAGCAGGCACTCCTTCGGCCTAGCGGACGGCGATGAGCAGTTCTTC. Protein product: CASRHSFGLADGDEQFF.

This clone appeared a few times. The gene calls are TRBV7-3 and TRBJ2-3, with TRBD2 identical over 8 bases. Germline values: CDR1 SGHTA, CDR2 FQGTGA. J lost 6 bases, V lost 0 bases, and 8 bases had no gene match. The CDR3 runs to 16 residues. CDR3 in amino acids: CASSLTFGGGMDTQYF. CDR3 sequence (DNA): TGTGCCAGCAGCTTAACGTTCGGCGGGGGGATGGATACGCAGTATTTT.

The table lists this clone with a few counts. The chain couples TRBV27 to TRBJ2-2; D not resolved. The CDR3 runs to 13 residues. The germline V gene encodes CDR1 MNHEY and CDR2 SMNVEV (reference sequence). The ends were cut back, 0 bases at V and 4 bases at J, with 3 bases in the middle. CDR3 protein: CASSLSGTGELFF. Written as DNA, the CDR3 is TGTGCCAGCAGTTTATCTGGCACCGGGGAGCTGTTTTTT.

This chain uses TRBV4-2 with TRBJ2-2; 8 nucleotides agree with TRBD2. The V segment lost 0 bases and the J segment 5 bases; nucleotides outside the gene matches: 8. Per germline, CDR1 LGHNA and CDR2 YNFKEQ. This CDR3 is built from 17 residues. This CDR3 reads CASSQDWSGGVTGELFF. Written as DNA, the CDR3 is TGTGCCAGCAGCCAAGACTGGTCGGGGGGGGTTACCGGGGAGCTGTTTTTT.

The V and J genes are TRBV11-3 and TRBJ1-6, with 8 bases lining up with TRBD1. The CDR3 spans 14 residues. CDR1 is SGHNT and CDR2 is YENEEA in the germline V gene. V was pared by 5 bases and J by 9 bases, with 6 bases of the junction left unmatched. The CDR3 protein is CASSPRQGSSPLHF. CDR3 coding DNA: TGTGCCAGCAGCCCCCGACAGGGGAGTTCACCCCTCCACTTT.

This chain connects TRBV4-1 to TRBJ2-2, with D unresolved. V was shortened by 1 base and J by 5 bases, with 17 bases between the two germline ends. Per germline, CDR1 MGHRA and CDR2 YSYEKL. This CDR3 has 17 residues. CDR3 DNA: TGCGCCAGCAGCCAAGTCGATATGGGGTTAAGAACCGGGGAGCTGTTTTTT. Its protein product is CASSQVDMGLRTGELFF.

The V gene is TRBV5-4, the J gene TRBJ1-1; D perhaps matches TRBD1 (5 bases). The V end lost 5 bases, the J end lost 4 bases, and 15 bases lay between the germline ends. Per germline, CDR1 SGHNT and CDR2 YYREEE (reference sequence). This CDR3 contains 14 residues. The CDR3 DNA reads TGTGCCAGCAGTCGTACAACCGGGGGCACTGAAGCTTTCTTT. This encodes CASSRTTGGTEAFF.

This clone occurred once. The chain has TRBV28 and TRBJ2-7, with D maybe TRBD2 (6 bases). The CDR3 runs to 13 residues. Germline CDR1 is MDHEN and CDR2 is SYDVKM. Trimming left V 7 bases short and J 6 bases short, with 16 bases between. CDR3 nucleotides: TGTGCCAGCACCCCCCGGAGGGTTTTCGAGCAGTACTTC. Its translation is CASTPRRVFEQYF.

This chain links TRBV11-2 with TRBJ2-2, with unresolved D. V was pared by 8 bases and J by 0 bases, with 16 bases between. The CDR3 runs to 16 residues. CDR1 and CDR2 from the germline V gene are SGHAT and FQNNGV. The CDR3 is CASLPVRRANTGELFF. The CDR3 nucleotides read TGTGCCAGCCTCCCCGTGCGCCGCGCGAACACCGGGGAGCTGTTTTTT.